This TCR beta chain was identified in a study of cytomegalovirus exposure and HLA in healthy donors. The CDR3 covers 16 residues. Germline loops: CDR1 MNHEY, CDR2 SVGAGI. J was trimmed by 0 bases and V by 2 bases; bases with no gene match: 6. This table comes from immunoSEQ multiplex PCR, and its TCRdb copy is limited to in-frame clones, with some not included. Found here are 90,000 to 150,000 clones, more than 70% of them singletons; the top ten hold around 5%. The sequencing input was PBMCs. The receptor was isolated from a man between 18 and 29 years old in good health and CMV-seronegative. The gene calls are TRBV6-5 and TRBJ2-7, with 8 bases lining up with TRBD2. CDR3 in amino acids: CASSYNLAGISYEQYF. The CDR3 DNA sequence: TGTGCCAGCAGTTACAACCTAGCGGGCATCTCCTACGAGCAGTACTTC.